This T cell receptor (beta chain) was identified during a study of blood T cell repertoires in COVID-19. V dropped 6 bases and J dropped 8 bases, with 13 bases sitting between them. The CDR3 is made up of 12 amino acids. Germline-derived CDR1 and CDR2 are ENHRY and SYGVKD. Generated by immunoSEQ multiplex PCR, the TCRdb table keeps only in-frame clones and is missing some. This table holds about 310,000 clones, roughly 90% found once. Sequenced: PBMCs or T cells enriched from blood (not recorded which). The clonotype comes from a woman aged 25-40 years who had recovered from COVID-19. This rearrangement joins TRBV10-3 to TRBJ1-2; D might be TRBD1 (6 bases). CDR3 coding DNA: TGTGCCATCAGGTCACAGGGCTGGGGCTACACCTTC. Translated, it gives CAIRSQGWGYTF.